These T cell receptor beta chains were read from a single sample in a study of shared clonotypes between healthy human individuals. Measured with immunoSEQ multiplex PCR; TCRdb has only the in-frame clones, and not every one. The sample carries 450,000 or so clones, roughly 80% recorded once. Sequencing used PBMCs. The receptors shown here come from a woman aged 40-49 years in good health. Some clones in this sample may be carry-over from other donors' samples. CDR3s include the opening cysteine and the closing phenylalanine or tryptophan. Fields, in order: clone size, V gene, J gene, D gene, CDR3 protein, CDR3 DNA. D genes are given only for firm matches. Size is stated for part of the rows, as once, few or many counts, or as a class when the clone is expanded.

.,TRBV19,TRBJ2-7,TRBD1,CASSMGTGNPTEEQYF,TGTGCCAGTAGTATGGGGACAGGGAACCCTACGGAGGAGCAGTACTTC
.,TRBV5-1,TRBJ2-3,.,CASSLAGHDTQYF,TGCGCCAGCAGCTTGGCCGGACACGATACGCAGTATTTT
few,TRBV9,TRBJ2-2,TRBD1,CASSVNRGTPLDTGELFF,TGTGCCAGCAGCGTCAACAGGGGGACCCCCTTGGACACCGGGGAGCTGTTTTTT
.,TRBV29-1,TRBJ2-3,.,CSGASDTDTQYF,TGCAGCGGGGCTAGCGACACAGATACGCAGTATTTT
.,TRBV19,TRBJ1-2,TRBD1,CASNPGQGARGYTF,TGTGCCAGTAACCCGGGACAGGGGGCGCGTGGCTACACCTTC
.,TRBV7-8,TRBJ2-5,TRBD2,CASSLGLAGVGETQYF,TGTGCCAGCAGCTTAGGACTAGCGGGAGTGGGGGAGACCCAGTACTTC
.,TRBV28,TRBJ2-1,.,CASNPGGSYNEQFF,TGTGCCAGCAACCCAGGGGGGTCCTACAATGAGCAGTTCTTC
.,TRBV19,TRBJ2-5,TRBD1,CASRTGTGGAETQYF,TGTGCCAGTAGGACCGGGACAGGGGGCGCGGAGACCCAGTACTTC
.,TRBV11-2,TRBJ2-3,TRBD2,CASSFWAGGGSTDTQYF,TGTGCCAGCAGCTTCTGGGCGGGGGGCGGCAGCACAGATACGCAGTATTTT
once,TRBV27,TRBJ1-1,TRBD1,CASSQQGAGWGQEAFF,TGTGCCAGCAGTCAACAGGGGGCTGGATGGGGCCAGGAAGCTTTCTTT
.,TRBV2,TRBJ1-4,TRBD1,CASSPTGVGEKLFF,TGTGCCAGCAGTCCGACAGGGGTGGGTGAAAAACTGTTTTTT
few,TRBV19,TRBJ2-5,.,CASSTPGLKETQYF,TGTGCCAGTAGTACGCCGGGACTTAAAGAGACCCAGTACTTC
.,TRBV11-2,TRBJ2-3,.,CASSPMDWADTQYF,TGTGCCAGCAGCCCGATGGACTGGGCAGATACGCAGTATTTT
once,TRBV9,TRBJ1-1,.,CASSVGGRPPAFF,TGTGCCAGCAGCGTAGGCGGCCGGCCGCCGGCTTTCTTT
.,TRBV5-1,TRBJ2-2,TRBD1,CASRSSDRGNGELFF,TGCGCCAGCAGGTCGAGTGACAGGGGTAACGGGGAGCTGTTTTTT
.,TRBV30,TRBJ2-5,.,CAWSARYQETQYF,TGTGCCTGGAGTGCGCGGTACCAAGAGACCCAGTACTTC
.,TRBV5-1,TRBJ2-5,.,CASSLAQETQYF,TGCGCCAGCAGCCTAGCGCAAGAGACCCAGTACTTC
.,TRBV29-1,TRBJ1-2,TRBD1,CSVVSDRGYQGYTF,TGCAGCGTTGTATCGGACAGGGGATACCAGGGCTACACCTTC
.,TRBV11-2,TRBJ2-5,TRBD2,CASSVAGTREETQYF,TGTGCCAGCAGCGTGGCCGGGACTAGGGAAGAGACCCAGTACTTC
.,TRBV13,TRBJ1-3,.,CASSLASGGNTIYF,TGTGCCAGCAGCTTAGCGTCAGGGGGAAACACCATATATTTT
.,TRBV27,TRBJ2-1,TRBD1,CASSPRQGAYNEQFF,TGTGCCAGCAGTCCGAGACAGGGAGCTTACAATGAGCAGTTCTTC
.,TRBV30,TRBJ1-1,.,CAWSGIRELNTEAFF,TGTGCCTGGAGTGGGATCAGGGAACTGAACACTGAAGCTTTCTTT
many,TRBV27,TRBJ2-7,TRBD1,CASRRTGLSSYEQYF,TGTGCCAGCAGGCGGACAGGGTTGAGCTCCTACGAGCAGTACTTC
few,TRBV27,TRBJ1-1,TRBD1,CASSLDRGRTEAFF,TGTGCCAGCAGTTTAGACAGGGGGAGGACTGAAGCTTTCTTT
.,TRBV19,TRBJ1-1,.,CASSIGVGGTEAFF,TGTGCCAGTAGTATTGGTGTTGGAGGGACTGAAGCTTTCTTT
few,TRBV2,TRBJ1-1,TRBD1,CASSGGQANTEAFF,TGTGCCAGCAGTGGGGGACAGGCGAACACTGAAGCTTTCTTT